Presented here are 21 T cell receptor beta chains from one specimen sequenced in a study of blood T cells in healthy people across ages. Next came a second PCR, run for about 7 to 12 cycles, which used a sample-barcoded 5' primer along with a J-beta primer mix. TCRdb reanalysed the 5' RACE reads using MiXCR and keeps one entry per CDR3 protein. The sample has approximately 800,000 distinct CDR3 sequences; just over 55% are singletons. Source material: blood. These receptors were taken from a middle-aged man in good health.

This clonotype showed up just a few times. V usage is TRBV4-1 and J usage is TRBJ2-3, with 10 positions matching TRBD2. V was clipped by 1 base and J by 8 bases; unmatched bases: 0. The CDR3 is 13 residues long. The germline CDR1 and CDR2 sequences are MGHRA and YSYEKL. The CDR3 DNA is TGCGCCAGCAGCCAAGGACTAGCGGGTACGCAGTATTTT. Translated, it gives CASSQGLAGTQYF.

V gene TRBV4-3 combines with J gene TRBJ2-6; 11 bases map to TRBD2. CDR1 and CDR2 from the germline V gene are LGHNA and YSLEER. The trim removed 3 bases at V and 0 bases at J, leaving 13 bases unmatched. This CDR3 region has 21 residues. DNA of the CDR3: TGCGCCAGCAGCCAGGTTTCGGGACTAGCGGTACCAGACTCTGGGGCCAACGTCCTGACTTTC. It specifies CASSQVSGLAVPDSGANVLTF.

This clonotype was seen a handful of times. The chain couples TRBV20-1 to TRBJ2-3, with D perhaps matching TRBD1 (5 bases). V was pared by 2 bases and J by 2 bases, with 8 bases between. This CDR3 is 13 amino acids long. Germline CDR1 reads DFQATT; CDR2 reads SNEGSKA (reference sequence). CDR3: CSARRGYTDTQYF. The CDR3 region has the DNA TGCAGTGCTAGAAGGGGATACACAGATACGCAGTATTTT.

This rearrangement joins TRBV3-1 to TRBJ1-5, with 10 nucleotides matching TRBD1. After removal of 1 base from V and 5 bases from J, the junction contained 11 bases not matched to a gene. The CDR3 sequence is 18 residues long. From germline, CDR1 is LGHDT and CDR2 YNNKEL (reference sequence). The CDR3 DNA is TGTGCCAGCAGCCAAGGGGTAGGGACAGGGGCTCTGTATCAGCCCCAGCATTTT. It encodes CASSQGVGTGALYQPQHF.

This clonotype showed up just a few times. V is TRBV7-3 and J is TRBJ2-7; a possible D gene is TRBD1 (6 bases). V lost 2 bases, J lost 2 bases, and 13 bases lay in between. The CDR3 is 15 residues long. Germline CDR1 and CDR2: SGHTA and FQGTGA. This CDR3 reads CASSLGGGQPYEQYF. The CDR3 nucleotides are TGTGCCAGCAGCTTAGGGGGCGGACAACCCTACGAGCAGTACTTC.

The rearrangement links TRBV5-1 to TRBJ2-5; D is unresolved. There are 14 residues in the CDR3. V gave up 4 bases and J gave up 1 base, with 11 bases separating them. Germline values: CDR1 SGHRS, CDR2 YFSETQ. The CDR3 coding sequence is TGCGCCAGCAGCGTTGACACCGGCCAAGAGACCCAGTACTTC. This gives the protein CASSVDTGQETQYF.

A word on this clonotype: Sequence at one end of the junction differs from germline and may be a read error. The rearrangement uses TRBV18 and TRBJ2-1; D could derive from TRBD1 or TRBD2 (7 bases each). The CDR3 loop spans 17 amino acids. The germline V gene encodes CDR1 KGHSH and CDR2 LQKENI. CDR3 protein: CASSPDDWTGGSHEQFF. CDR3 nucleotide sequence: TGCGCCAGCTCACCCGATGATTGGACAGGCGGGAGTCATGAGCAGTTCTTC.

This clonotype was seen more than once but under ten times. The V call is TRBV25-1, the J call TRBJ2-3, with 12 nucleotides matching TRBD2. This CDR3 has 15 residues. Germline CDR1 reads MGHDK; CDR2 reads SYGVNS. V trimming: 5 bases; J trimming: 6 bases; junction bases outside the gene matches: 6. DNA of the CDR3: TGTGCCAGCAGTCGACTAGCGGGAGCGGTGGATACGCAGTATTTT. Its protein product is CASSRLAGAVDTQYF.

This clonotype was seen only a few times. The rearrangement links TRBV4-2 to TRBJ2-1, with 11 positions matching TRBD1. Germline CDR1 LGHNA, CDR2 YNFKEQ. This CDR3 has 14 residues. With 6 bases clipped from V and 7 bases from J, the junction kept 5 bases outside the gene matches. The CDR3 region is CASRPGTGGNEQFF. CDR3 DNA: TGTGCCAGCAGACCCGGGACAGGGGGGAATGAGCAGTTCTTC.

Turning to this clonotype: Its ends do not fully match the called genes, so a read error is possible. This chain joins TRBV4-2 and TRBJ2-6, with TRBD1 identical over 9 bases. Germline assignment: CDR1 LGHNA and CDR2 YNFKEQ. This CDR3 region has 18 residues. CDR3 sequence reads: CASSQDNRGPSGANVLTF. In DNA, the CDR3 is TGTGCCAGCAGCCAAGATAACAGGGGGCCGTCTGGGGCCAATGTCCTGACTTTC.

The chain couples TRBV20-1 to TRBJ2-5, with a tentative D call TRBD2 (6 bases). V lost 0 bases and J 4 bases, leaving 15 bases between the germline ends. This CDR3 is built from 15 residues. Germline values: CDR1 DFQATT, CDR2 SNEGSKA (reference sequence). DNA of the CDR3: TGCAGTGCTAGAGATCCTAGCGCCCTGCCAGAGACCCAGTACTTC. Encoded protein: CSARDPSALPETQYF.

The rearrangement joins TRBV28 to TRBJ1-2, with D hard to call. V was shortened by 4 bases and J by 2 bases, with 11 bases between the two germline ends. This CDR3 has 14 amino acids. Germline CDR1 MDHEN, CDR2 SYDVKM. The CDR3 region is CASSSGSENYGYTF. In DNA, the CDR3 is TGTGCCAGCAGTTCCGGGAGCGAGAACTATGGCTACACCTTC.

The CDR3 reads CASSPSGTSGRASEQYF. The CDR3 nucleotides read TGTGCCAGCTCACCTTCCGGGACTAGCGGGAGGGCCTCCGAGCAGTACTTC. The chain joins TRBV18 to TRBJ2-7; 16 bases line up with TRBD2. The V segment lost 3 bases and the J segment 6 bases; nucleotides outside the gene matches: 8. The length of the CDR3 is 17 residues. CDR1 is KGHSH and CDR2 is LQKENI in the germline V gene.

The chain carries TRBV28 and TRBJ2-1, with unresolved D. The CDR3 covers 14 residues. With 3 bases removed from V and 7 bases from J, the gap between germline ends came to 13 bases. Germline V CDR1 and CDR2: MDHEN, SYDVKM. The CDR3 spells CASSFGRGRNEQFF. CDR3 nucleotides: TGTGCCAGCAGTTTTGGGCGAGGTAGAAATGAGCAGTTCTTC. The full variable domain, its missing parts supplied by reference TRBV28 and TRBJ2-1, is DVKVTQSSRYLVKRTGEKVFLECVQDMDHENMFWYRQDPGLGLRLIYFSYDVKMKEKGDIPEGYSVSREKKERFSLILESASTNQTSMYLCASSFGRGRNEQFFGPGTRLTVL.

This chain connects TRBV28 to TRBJ1-5, with TRBD1 as a possible D gene (5 bases). The CDR3 is 18 residues long. The V end was cut by 7 bases, the J end by 2 bases, with 24 bases between. Germline CDR1 MDHEN, CDR2 SYDVKM. The CDR3 DNA reads as TGTGCCAGCAACATCTGGAATAGGCAGGGTATAGGCAATCAGCCCCAGCATTTT. This gives the protein CASNIWNRQGIGNQPQHF. The variable domain in full, completed from reference TRBV28 and TRBJ1-5, reads DVKVTQSSRYLVKRTGEKVFLECVQDMDHENMFWYRQDPGLGLRLIYFSYDVKMKEKGDIPEGYSVSREKKERFSLILESASTNQTSMYLCASNIWNRQGIGNQPQHFGDGTRLSIL.

This clonotype was seen only a few times. The chain employs TRBV7-8 and TRBJ1-2; D is perhaps TRBD1 (5 bases). V was shortened by 5 bases and J by 2 bases, with 18 bases between the two germline ends. The length of the CDR3 is 16 residues. CDR1 is SGHVS, CDR2 FQNEAQ, per germline. CDR3 protein: CASSLSRGEVNYGYTF. The CDR3 nucleotides are TGTGCCAGCAGCCTATCACGGGGGGAAGTCAACTATGGCTACACCTTC.

The chain is built from TRBV27 and TRBJ1-1; D gene unclear. V was cut by 3 bases and J by 1 base, with 9 bases left in between. The CDR3 has 14 residues. Per the germline V gene, CDR1 is MNHEY and CDR2 is SMNVEV (reference sequence). The CDR3 sequence: CASSFNSKNTEAFF. The CDR3 nucleotides are TGTGCCAGCAGTTTTAACAGCAAGAACACTGAAGCTTTCTTT.

This clonotype showed up many times. V and J are TRBV29-1 and TRBJ2-1, with D perhaps matching TRBD1 (7 bases). The V end was cut by 7 bases, the J end by 7 bases, with 20 bases between. Germline lookup yields CDR1 SQVTM and CDR2 ANQGSEA. There are 14 residues in the CDR3. CDR3 loop: CSAARGRGTNEQFF. CDR3 bases: TGCAGCGCCGCCAGGGGCAGGGGGACTAATGAGCAGTTCTTC.

The CDR3 is CASSPYRDHEQYF. CDR3 nucleotide sequence: TGTGCCAGCAGTCCCTACAGGGACCACGAGCAGTACTTC. V usage is TRBV27 and J usage is TRBJ2-4; a possible D gene is TRBD1 (6 bases). The J call may be incorrect, as the DNA end agrees better with TRBJ2-7. The CDR3 spans 13 residues. Looked up from germline, CDR1 is MNHEY and CDR2 is SMNVEV (reference sequence).

The chain is built from TRBV25-1 and TRBJ2-5; D call uncertain. V was pared by 2 bases and J by 3 bases, with 10 bases between. Germline CDR1 is MGHDK and CDR2 is SYGVNS. The CDR3 spans 14 residues. CDR3 loop: CASSESMYKETQYF. In DNA form, the CDR3 reads TGTGCCAGCAGTGAAAGTATGTACAAAGAGACCCAGTACTTC.

V gene TRBV6-5 combines with J gene TRBJ1-2; D is undetermined. Germline V gene sequence: CDR1 MNHEY, CDR2 SVGAGI. The CDR3 length is 14 residues. V was cut by 0 bases and J by 1 base, with 6 bases left in between. DNA for the CDR3: TGTGCCAGCAGTTACTCGACCGTTAACTATGGCTACACCTTC. It yields the protein CASSYSTVNYGYTF.